Listed below are T cell receptor beta chains from one sample, sequenced in a study of blood T cell repertoires in COVID-19. Assay used: immunoSEQ multiplex PCR; TCRdb lists only in-frame clones, some missing. The sample lists under 200,000 clones; less than 85% were seen once. Sequenced: PBMCs or T cells enriched from blood (not recorded which). These receptors originate from a man aged 55-75 years who had recovered from COVID-19. CDR3s include the opening cysteine and the closing phenylalanine or tryptophan. A D gene is named only where the DNA matches it firmly. Expanded clones are given a class, and other clones once, few, many or no size at all.

v_gene	j_gene	abundance	d_gene	CDR3nt	CDR3aa
TRBV2	TRBJ2-6	NA	NA	TGTGCCAGCAGTGAAGACAGGGACGCGATTTCTGGGGCCAACGTCCTGACTTTC	CASSEDRDAISGANVLTF
TRBV5-1	TRBJ1-2	NA	TRBD1	TGCGCCAGCAGCTCACCAAGGACAGGGCCCTTTCCCTGGGGCTACACCTTC	CASSSPRTGPFPWGYTF
TRBV6-5	TRBJ1-1	once	TRBD1	TGTGCCAGCAGTAACAACAGGGGCACGGACACTGAAGCTTTCTTT	CASSNNRGTDTEAFF
TRBV11-1	TRBJ1-6	NA	NA	TGTGCCAGCAGCCCCAGGGCCTTCGGATCACCCCTCCACTTT	CASSPRAFGSPLHF
TRBV28	TRBJ2-1	NA	TRBD2	TGTGCCAGCAGTCTAGCGGGGGTCTCCTACAATGAGCAGTTCTTC	CASSLAGVSYNEQFF
TRBV29-1	TRBJ1-2	NA	NA	TGCAGCGTTGAAGATCTTGGGGGCAGGTATGGCTACACCTTC	CSVEDLGGRYGYTF
TRBV9	TRBJ1-1	NA	NA	TGTGCCAGCAGCGTTGGAAGGACAGTTAGGAACACTGAAGCTTTCTTT	CASSVGRTVRNTEAFF
TRBV4-2	TRBJ2-3	NA	NA	TGTGCCAGCAGCCGCACAGGGTTGGATACGCAGTATTTT	CASSRTGLDTQYF
TRBV28	TRBJ1-1	NA	NA	TGTGCCAGCAGTTTAGTACAGGCGAACACTGAAGCTTTCTTT	CASSLVQANTEAFF
TRBV29-1	TRBJ1-5	NA	NA	TGCAGCGCCAGGACAGCCGCTAATCAGCCCCAGCATTTT	CSARTAANQPQHF